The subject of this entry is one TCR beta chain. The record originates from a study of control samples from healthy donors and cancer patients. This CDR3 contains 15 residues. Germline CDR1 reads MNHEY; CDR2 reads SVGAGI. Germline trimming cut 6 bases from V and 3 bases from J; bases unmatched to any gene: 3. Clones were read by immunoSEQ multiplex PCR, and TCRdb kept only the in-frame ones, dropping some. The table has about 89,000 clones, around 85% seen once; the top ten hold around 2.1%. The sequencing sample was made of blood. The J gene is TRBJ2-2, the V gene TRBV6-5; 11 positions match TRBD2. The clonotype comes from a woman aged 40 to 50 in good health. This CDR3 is CASRRTSGHTGELFF. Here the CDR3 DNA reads TGTGCCAGCAGGCGGACTAGCGGGCACACCGGGGAGCTGTTTTTT.